The 25 T cell receptor beta chains below were found in one sample sequenced in a study of CD8+CD57+ T cells in acquired aplastic anemia. Genomic DNA was employed as the template in profiling TCR beta VDJ and CDR3. TCRdb reprocessed the reads with MiXCR, giving one entry per CDR3 protein. Among around 500,000 distinct CDR3 sequences, around 33% were seen once, and the ten largest hold 0.75% to 0.95%. Patients chosen for sequencing had CD8+CD57+ cells that had expanded, as shown by flow cytometry. Sequenced input: sorted CD4+, CD8+, or CD8+CD57+ T cells (not recorded which) from PBMCs. The source of these receptors is a human donor with aplastic anemia.

The chain has TRBV25-1 and TRBJ1-6; a possible D gene is TRBD1 (5 bases). The CDR3 length is 20 residues. Germline V gene sequence: CDR1 MGHDK, CDR2 SYGVNS. V was shortened by 1 base and J by 5 bases, with 24 bases between the two germline ends. CDR3 nucleotides: TGTGCCAGCAGTGAATCCGCCCGATTTTTGACCGAGGGGAATAATTCACCCCTCCACTTT. Amino acids: CASSESARFLTEGNNSPLHF.

The chain combines TRBV10-3 with TRBJ2-1; perhaps TRBD1 as D (5 bases). The CDR3 runs to 12 residues. Trimming stripped 10 bases from V and 6 bases from J, with 13 bases between. In germline, CDR1 is ENHRY, CDR2 SYGVKD. The CDR3, as DNA: TGTGCCAGCAGGACAATAGGCAATGAGCAGTTCTTC. It specifies CASRTIGNEQFF.

This clonotype was counted many times. The rearrangement uses TRBV10-3 and TRBJ1-2; D gene uncertain. Germline lookup yields CDR1 ENHRY and CDR2 SYGVKD. The V end lost 8 bases, the J end lost 10 bases, and 20 bases lay between the germline ends. This CDR3 is 13 amino acids long. In DNA form, the CDR3 reads TGTGCCATCGGGGTTGCAGGAGCCAGCGACTACACCTTC. Translation gives CAIGVAGASDYTF.

This clonotype was counted at least ten times. The CDR3 DNA reads TGTGCCAGCACCGCAGCAACAGGGAGCAATCAGCCCCAGCATTTT. This translates into CASTAATGSNQPQHF. This sequence joins TRBV10-3 and TRBJ1-5; D is perhaps TRBD1 (6 bases). The V end was cut by 10 bases, the J end by 1 base, with 17 bases between. This CDR3 is 15 amino acids long. Germline V gene lookup returns CDR1 ENHRY and CDR2 SYGVKD.

In its sample, this clonotype was seen many times. V gene TRBV20-1 combines with J gene TRBJ2-7, with D uncertain. Trimming took off 2 bases at V and 3 bases at J, with 8 bases between the two ends. Germline CDR1 DFQATT, CDR2 SNEGSKA (reference sequence). The length of the CDR3 is 12 residues. The CDR3 DNA reads as TGCAGTGCTAGACCGGATAACTACGAGCAGTACTTC. The encoded protein is CSARPDNYEQYF.

Many counts were recorded for this clonotype. J is TRBJ1-6 and V is TRBV6-6; D remains ambiguous. This CDR3 contains 12 residues. Germline loops: CDR1 MNHNY, CDR2 SVGAGI (reference sequence). The V gene lost 1 base and the J gene lost 5 bases, with 0 bases spanning the gap. The CDR3 DNA sequence: TGTGCCAGCAGTTACTATAATTCACCCCTCCACTTT. This codes for CASSYYNSPLHF.

The chain joins TRBV29-1 to TRBJ2-3; TRBD2 might be the D (5 bases). Between the trimmed V and J ends, which lost 7 bases and 3 bases, there was a span of 14 bases. The CDR3 spans 13 residues. CDR1 and CDR2 from the germline V gene are SQVTM and ANQGSEA. The CDR3 DNA reads as TGCAGCGCCGTAGGCGGGCGGACAGATACGCAGTATTTT. It is translated as CSAVGGRTDTQYF.

This clonotype was seen only a few times. This chain links TRBV14 with TRBJ2-7; 12 bases fit TRBD2. V trimming: 2 bases; J trimming: 7 bases; junction bases outside the gene matches: 6. Looked up from germline, CDR1 is SGHDN and CDR2 is FVKESK. This CDR3 region has 15 residues. CDR3 nucleotides: TGTGCCAGCAGCCAACCCGGGACTAGCGGGCCGGAGCAGTACTTC. This codes for CASSQPGTSGPEQYF.

V is TRBV11-2 and J is TRBJ2-6; D is ambiguous. Between the trimmed V and J ends, which lost 0 bases and 1 base, there was a span of 10 bases. The CDR3 length is 17 residues. The germline gives CDR1 SGHAT, CDR2 FQNNGV. The CDR3 reads CASSLDRRKSGANVLTF. The DNA for the CDR3 is TGTGCCAGCAGCTTAGATCGCAGAAAATCTGGGGCCAACGTCCTGACTTTC. Based on the CDR3 plus reference TRBV11-2 and TRBJ2-6, the full variable domain is EAGVAQSPRYKIIEKRQSVAFWCNPISGHATLYWYQQILGQGPKLLIQFQNNGVVDDSQLPKDRFSAERLKGVDSTLKIQPAKLEDSAVYLCASSLDRRKSGANVLTFGAGSRLTVL.

The V call is TRBV20-1, the J call TRBJ2-7; D might be TRBD1 (6 bases). Germline V lookup: CDR1 DFQATT, CDR2 SNEGSKA (reference sequence). V was trimmed by 2 bases and J by 1 base, leaving 15 bases between them. There are 15 residues in the CDR3. In DNA form, the CDR3 reads TGCAGTGCTAGAACAGGGACCCCACTTTCCTACGAGCAGTACTTC. Its protein product is CSARTGTPLSYEQYF.

This clonotype turned up a few times. This chain connects TRBV25-1 to TRBJ1-4; D is undetermined. Germline V gives CDR1 MGHDK, CDR2 SYGVNS. The CDR3 consists of 12 residues. V lost 1 base and J lost 8, with 5 bases in between. CDR3 sequence (DNA): TGTGCCAGCAGTGAATTAAGCGAAAAACTGTTTTTT. Amino acid sequence: CASSELSEKLFF.

This chain uses TRBV2 with TRBJ2-7, with D maybe TRBD1 (5 bases). The germline gives CDR1 SNHLY, CDR2 FYNNEI. The V end was cut by 5 bases, the J end by 2 bases, with 13 bases between. This CDR3 region has 14 residues. CDR3 DNA: TGTGCCAGCAGTCACCGAGACAGTCCCTACGAGCAGTACTTC. The encoded protein is CASSHRDSPYEQYF.

The chain links TRBV11-2 to TRBJ2-7; TRBD2 aligns across 10 bases. The J call is uncertain, as TRBJ2-1 better fits the DNA end. Germline CDR1 and CDR2: SGHAT and FQNNGV. This CDR3 has 17 residues. CDR3 bases: TGTGCCAGCAGCTTTTGGACTAGCGGAAGCTCCTACAATGAGCAGTTCTTC. The encoded protein is CASSFWTSGSSYNEQFF.

The chain recombines TRBV19 with TRBJ2-6, with D hard to call. CDR3 length: 15 amino acids. Germline CDR1 and CDR2: LNHDA and SQIVND (reference sequence). Trimming pared 3 bases from V and 4 bases from J, leaving 10 bases between. CDR3 loop: CASSMTLRGANVLTF. The CDR3 coding sequence is TGTGCCAGTAGTATGACGCTCCGGGGGGCCAACGTCCTGACTTTC.

The rearrangement uses TRBV7-2 and TRBJ2-7; perhaps TRBD1 as D (5 bases). The V gene lost 5 bases and the J gene lost 3 bases, with 14 bases spanning the gap. Germline V gives CDR1 SGHTA, CDR2 FQGNSA. CDR3 length: 14 residues. The CDR3 spells CASSPTGANYEQYF. The CDR3 bases are TGTGCCAGCAGCCCCACAGGAGCTAACTACGAGCAGTACTTC.

The CDR3 loop reads CAISESTAPYGYTF. CDR3 bases: TGTGCCATCAGTGAGTCGACAGCTCCCTATGGCTACACCTTC. The V call is TRBV10-3, the J call TRBJ1-2; a weak D match, TRBD1 (5 bases). The CDR3 runs 14 residues. V was clipped by 0 bases and J by 4 bases, with 9 bases between them. Germline-derived CDR1 and CDR2 are ENHRY and SYGVKD.

This clonotype was detected ten times or more. The CDR3 DNA is TGTGCCAGTACCCCTCAAAGGGGGAGCGACCGCCAGCCCCAGCATTTT. This codes for CASTPQRGSDRQPQHF. The J gene is TRBJ1-5, the V gene TRBV19, with D possibly matching TRBD1 (6 bases). This CDR3 comprises 16 residues. Germline CDR1 is LNHDA and CDR2 is SQIVND (reference sequence). V was clipped by 7 bases and J by 7 bases, with 23 bases between them.

This clonotype was observed a handful of times. J is TRBJ1-5 and V is TRBV18; a possible D gene is TRBD1 (6 bases). The CDR3 sequence is 15 residues long. V lost 3 bases and J 7 bases, leaving 16 bases between the germline ends. Germline V gives CDR1 KGHSH, CDR2 LQKENI. CDR3 DNA: TGTGCCAGCTCACCTAACAGGGCACAAGGCCAGCCCCAGCATTTT. It yields the protein CASSPNRAQGQPQHF. The full variable domain, completed using reference TRBV18 and TRBJ1-5, is NAGVMQNPRHLVRRRGQEARLRCSPMKGHSHVYWYRQLPEEGLKFMVYLQKENIIDESGMPKERFSAEFPKEGPSILRIQQVVRGDSAAYFCASSPNRAQGQPQHFGDGTRLSIL.

This clonotype was detected a few times. The chain carries TRBV10-3 and TRBJ1-2; 12 bases map to TRBD1. Germline CDR1 ENHRY, CDR2 SYGVKD. V trimming: 2 bases; J trimming: 3 bases; junction bases outside the gene matches: 10. The CDR3 spans 18 residues. CDR3 nucleotide sequence: TGTGCCATCAGTGAGCCACAGGGACAGGGGGCGCGATACTATGGCTACACCTTC. Amino acids: CAISEPQGQGARYYGYTF.

This clonotype has at least ten counts. The chain joins TRBV24-1 to TRBJ1-4; D is unresolved. Germline V gene data show CDR1 as KGHDR and CDR2 as SFDVKD. This CDR3 contains 16 residues. V gave up 3 bases and J gave up 6 bases, with 16 bases separating them. The CDR3 bases are TGTGCCACCAGTGATCGAAGATGCCCGGGCGATGAAAAACTGTTTTTT. This sequence encodes CATSDRRCPGDEKLFF.

This clonotype was found a few times. This rearrangement joins TRBV7-2 to TRBJ1-1; TRBD1 is a possible D gene (5 bases). The CDR3 sequence is 18 residues long. Trimming took off 1 base at V and 8 bases at J, with 26 bases between the two ends. Germline V gene data show CDR1 as SGHTA and CDR2 as FQGNSA. The DNA for the CDR3 is TGTGCCAGCAGCTTAGAAATTGGGGGACCGTGGAGAGGCTCCGAAGCTTTCTTT. Encoded protein: CASSLEIGGPWRGSEAFF.

The chain has TRBV5-6 and TRBJ2-5; no definite D call. The germline V and J ends were trimmed by 0 bases and 4 bases, with 13 bases remaining between them. Per the germline V gene, CDR1 is SGHDT and CDR2 is YYEEEE. The CDR3 consists of 15 residues. The CDR3 DNA follows: TGTGCCAGCAGCTTGGTAGCTGACCCACTAGAGACCCAGTACTTC. It encodes CASSLVADPLETQYF.

In its sample, this clonotype was seen many times. J is TRBJ1-2 and V is TRBV19; D not certain. CDR1 and CDR2 from the germline V gene are LNHDA and SQIVND (reference sequence). The V and J ends lost 5 bases and 4 bases respectively, with 17 bases between them. The CDR3 contains 15 residues. The CDR3 DNA follows: TGTGCCAGTAGTGTTCCCGGACCCACCATCTATGGCTACACCTTC. This encodes CASSVPGPTIYGYTF. The full variable domain, rest sourced from reference TRBV19 and TRBJ1-2, is DGGITQSPKYLFRKEGQNVTLSCEQNLNHDAMYWYRQDPGQGLRLIYYSQIVNDFQKGDIAEGYSVSREKKESFPLTVTSAQKNPTAFYLCASSVPGPTIYGYTFGSGTRLTVV.

Only a few counts were recorded for this clonotype. This chain uses TRBV20-1 with TRBJ2-1, with 11 bases that match TRBD1. Per germline, CDR1 DFQATT and CDR2 SNEGSKA (reference sequence). J was trimmed by 7 bases and V by 6 bases; bases with no gene match: 5. The CDR3 extends over 13 amino acids. The CDR3 sequence is CSAPGQGENEQFF. The CDR3 nucleotides read TGCAGTGCACCGGGACAGGGGGAGAATGAGCAGTTCTTC.

Comment on this clonotype: This clone may be a read error of a much larger clone one base away. V gene TRBV15 combines with J gene TRBJ2-5; 12 bases fit TRBD2. CDR1 and CDR2 from the germline V gene are LNHNV and YYDKDF (reference sequence). The CDR3 is 16 residues long. The CDR3 here is CATAGQLAGGGEAQYF. The CDR3 coding sequence is TGTGCCACCGCAGGGCAGCTAGCGGGGGGGGGAGAGGCCCAGTACTTC.